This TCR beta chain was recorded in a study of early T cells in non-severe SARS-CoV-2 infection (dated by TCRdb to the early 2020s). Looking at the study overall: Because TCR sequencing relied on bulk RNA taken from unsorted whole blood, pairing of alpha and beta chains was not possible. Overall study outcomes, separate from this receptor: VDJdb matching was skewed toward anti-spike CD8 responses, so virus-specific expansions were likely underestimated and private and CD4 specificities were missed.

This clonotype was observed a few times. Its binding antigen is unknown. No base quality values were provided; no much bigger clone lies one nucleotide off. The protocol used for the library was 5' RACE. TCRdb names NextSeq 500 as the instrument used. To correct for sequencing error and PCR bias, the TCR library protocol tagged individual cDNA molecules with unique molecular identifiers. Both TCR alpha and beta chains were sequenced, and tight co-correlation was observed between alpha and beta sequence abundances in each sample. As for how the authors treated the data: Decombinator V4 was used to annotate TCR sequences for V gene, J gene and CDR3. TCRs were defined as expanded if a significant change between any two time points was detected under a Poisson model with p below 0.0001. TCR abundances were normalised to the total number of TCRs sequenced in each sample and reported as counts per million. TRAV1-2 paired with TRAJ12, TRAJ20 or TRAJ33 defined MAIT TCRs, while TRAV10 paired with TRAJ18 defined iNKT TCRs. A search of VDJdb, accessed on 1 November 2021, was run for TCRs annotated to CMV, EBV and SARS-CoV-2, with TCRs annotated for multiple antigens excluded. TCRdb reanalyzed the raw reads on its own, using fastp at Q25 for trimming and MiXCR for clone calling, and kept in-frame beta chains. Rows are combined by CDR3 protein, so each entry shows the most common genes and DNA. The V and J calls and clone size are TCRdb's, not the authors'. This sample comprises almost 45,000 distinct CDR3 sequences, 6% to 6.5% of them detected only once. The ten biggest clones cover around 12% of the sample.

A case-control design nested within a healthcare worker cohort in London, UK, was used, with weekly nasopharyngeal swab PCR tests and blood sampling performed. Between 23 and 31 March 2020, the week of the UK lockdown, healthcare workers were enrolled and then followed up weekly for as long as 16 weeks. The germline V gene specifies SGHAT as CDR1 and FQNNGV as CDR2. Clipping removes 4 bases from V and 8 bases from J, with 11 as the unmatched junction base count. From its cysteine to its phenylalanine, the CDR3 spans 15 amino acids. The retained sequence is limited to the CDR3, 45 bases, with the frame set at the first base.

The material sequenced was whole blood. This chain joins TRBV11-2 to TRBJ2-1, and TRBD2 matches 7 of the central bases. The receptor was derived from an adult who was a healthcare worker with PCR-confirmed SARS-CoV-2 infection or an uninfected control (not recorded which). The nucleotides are TGTGCCAGCAGCTCTTTAGGGGTAGCGGGTCATGAGCAGTTCTTC. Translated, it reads CASSSLGVAGHEQFF.